Listed below are T cell receptor beta chains from one sample, sequenced in a study of T-cell memory formation after mild COVID-19. Using its own MiXCR run on the 5' RACE reads, TCRdb lists one record per CDR3 protein. The data hold hundreds of thousands of distinct CDR3 sequences, with roughly 15% observed a single time. The specimen sequenced was PBMCs or a T cell subset sorted from them (not recorded which). These TCRs come from a man between 18 and 29 years old who had mild COVID-19 (a few samples of this study predate the infection). Cell type and time point are not known. The CDR3 runs from the conserved cysteine through the conserved F or W. The D gene is left open where the match is weak. The size entry is marked missing in some rows and otherwise reads once, few, many or a size class.

>TRBV5-4|NA|many|TRBJ2-1
TGTGCCAGCAGCTTGTACAGCCTGTGGGGCGATGAGCAGTTCTTC
CASSLYSLWGDEQFF
>TRBV2|NA|NA|TRBJ2-2
TGTGCCAGCAAGGGTCCGAACACCGGGGAGCTGTTTTTT
CASKGPNTGELFF
>TRBV7-2|TRBD2|few|TRBJ2-1
TGTGCCAGCAGCCTAAAGGGAGGGAGTGTAGAGCAGTTCTTC
CASSLKGGSVEQFF
>TRBV7-9|NA|few|TRBJ2-1
TGTGCCAGCAGCTTAGCTCTGTTAGGGACCAATGAGCAGTTCTTC
CASSLALLGTNEQFF
>TRBV7-2|NA|few|TRBJ2-5
TGTGCCAGCAGAGTGGGGGGCCAAGAGACCCAGTACTTC
CASRVGGQETQYF
>TRBV20-1|TRBD1|NA|TRBJ2-1
TGCAGTGCTGGGGTACGGGACAGGGGCGATGAGCAGTTCTTC
CSAGVRDRGDEQFF
>TRBV5-1|NA|few|TRBJ1-1
TGCGCCAGCAGCCGGATGGCGGCAACTGAAGCTTTCTTT
CASSRMAATEAFF
>TRBV7-9|TRBD2|few|TRBJ2-7
TGTGCCAGCAGCTTAACCCCGGGAGGGGAAAGGTACGAGCAGTACTTC
CASSLTPGGERYEQYF
>TRBV11-2|TRBD1|few|TRBJ1-2
TGTGCCAGCAGCTACGGGAAAGGGACAGGGGTCCCCTATGGCTACACCTTC
CASSYGKGTGVPYGYTF
>TRBV7-9|TRBD1|NA|TRBJ1-4
TGTGCCAGCAGCAGGACAGGGGACGAAAAACTGTTTTTT
CASSRTGDEKLFF
>TRBV28|TRBD2|NA|TRBJ2-1
TGTGCCAGCAGTGGGACTAGCGGGGGCGTTTTCTACAATGAGCAGTTCTTC
CASSGTSGGVFYNEQFF
>TRBV7-9|NA|many|TRBJ2-3
TGTGCCAGCAGCCCCCAGGGGGGTAGCACAGATACGCAGTATTTT
CASSPQGGSTDTQYF
>TRBV7-8|NA|NA|TRBJ1-3
TGTGCCAGCAGCTTTGGGGGTAATGGAAACACCATATATTTT
CASSFGGNGNTIYF
>TRBV4-3|NA|few|TRBJ2-7
TGCGCCAGCAGCCAAGATCTTTCCCCCCGGCTGGACTACGAGCAGTACTTC
CASSQDLSPRLDYEQYF
>TRBV19|NA|few|TRBJ1-2
TGTGCCAGTTTGGACAGAGAGAATTACTATGGCTACACCTTC
CASLDRENYYGYTF
>TRBV18|NA|few|TRBJ1-1
TGTGCCAGCCTTCGGGAGGAGAACACTGAAGCTTTCTTT
CASLREENTEAFF
>TRBV24-1|NA|few|TRBJ2-2
TGTGCCACCAGTGTCGACGGTACCGGGGAGCTGTTTTTT
CATSVDGTGELFF
>TRBV6-2/TRBV6-3|NA|NA|TRBJ1-1
TGTGCCAGCAGAAAACAGGTTAGAGCTGAAGCTTTCTTT
CASRKQVRAEAFF
>TRBV5-1|TRBD2|many|TRBJ2-7
TGCGCCAGCAGCGGATCTAGCGGGGCCTACGAGCAGTACTTC
CASSGSSGAYEQYF
>TRBV3-1|NA|NA|TRBJ2-1
TGTGCCAGCAGCCAAGTTCTTGCCGAGCAGTTCTTC
CASSQVLAEQFF
>TRBV7-3|TRBD1|NA|TRBJ2-1
TGTGCCAGCAGCTTAATGGGACAGGGGGCTCCCAATGAGCAGTTCTTC
CASSLMGQGAPNEQFF
>TRBV5-1|NA|NA|TRBJ1-2
TGCGCCAGCAGCTTGGCCTTGGACAGCTATGGCTACACCTTC
CASSLALDSYGYTF
>TRBV27|NA|NA|TRBJ1-5
TGTGCCAGCAGTAACCGGGACCCCTTGGATCAGCCCCAGCATTTT
CASSNRDPLDQPQHF
>TRBV20-1|NA|few|TRBJ2-5
TGCAGTGCTAGTCCGGCTTCGGTGACCCAGTACTTC
CSASPASVTQYF
>TRBV7-3|TRBD2|NA|TRBJ2-1
TGTGCCAGCAGCCCCCAAGTTTTAGCGGGGTTAAATGAGCAGTTCTTC
CASSPQVLAGLNEQFF
>TRBV5-1|NA|many|TRBJ2-7
TGTGCCAGCAGTACACAGGGCTACGAGCAGTACTTC
CASSTQGYEQYF
>TRBV4-1|TRBD1|few|TRBJ2-1
TGCGCCAGCAGCCAAGATGAACTAGAGGGGGCGAGTCCCTACAATGAGCAGTTCTTC
CASSQDELEGASPYNEQFF
>TRBV20-1|NA|NA|TRBJ2-5
TGCAGTGCTAGAGAGGGAGGAAACAGGGGAGAGACCCAGTACTTC
CSAREGGNRGETQYF
>TRBV5-1|NA|many|TRBJ2-2
TGCGCCAGCAGCTTGCGGTTTACCGGGGAGCTGTTTTTT
CASSLRFTGELFF
>TRBV5-6|NA|few|TRBJ2-4
TGTGCCAGCAGCTTCCGGACTTCCCTAGCCAAAAACATTCAGTACTTC
CASSFRTSLAKNIQYF
>TRBV27|TRBD1|NA|TRBJ2-7
TGTGCCAGCAGTTCGCCTGGACAGGGCAATTACGAGCAGTACTTC
CASSSPGQGNYEQYF
>TRBV28|NA|NA|TRBJ1-2
TGTGCCAGCAGAACTAACTATGGCTACACCTTC
CASRTNYGYTF
>TRBV4-1|NA|many|TRBJ2-3
TGCGCCAGCAGCCAAGAGTCAGCTCCTAGCACAGATACGCAGTATTTT
CASSQESAPSTDTQYF
>TRBV2|NA|few|TRBJ1-1
TGTGCCAGCACGGGGGGCGCGGGCACTGAAGCTTTCTTT
CASTGGAGTEAFF
>TRBV2|NA|NA|TRBJ2-3
TGTGCCACCGCCCTGGCGGCAGATACGCAGTATTTT
CATALAADTQYF
>TRBV7-9|TRBD1|NA|TRBJ1-4
TGTGCCAGCAGCTTCCAGGGACAGGGCAGAGAAAAACTGTTTTTT
CASSFQGQGREKLFF
>TRBV4-2|NA|few|TRBJ1-3
TGTGCCAGCAGCCAAGAGTTAGTCGGTGGAAACACCATATATTTT
CASSQELVGGNTIYF
>TRBV15|TRBD1|NA|TRBJ2-1
TGTGCCACCAGAGGACAGGGCTACAATGAGCAGTTCTTC
CATRGQGYNEQFF
>TRBV7-2|TRBD2|many|TRBJ2-3
TGTGCCAGCAGACTCTTAGCGGGGGGGACAGATACGCAGTATTTT
CASRLLAGGTDTQYF
>TRBV28|TRBD1|NA|TRBJ1-3
TGTGCCAGCAGTCGGACAGGGGTTATCTCTGGAAACACCATATATTTT
CASSRTGVISGNTIYF
>TRBV6-5|NA|NA|TRBJ2-1
TGTGCCAGCAGTTACCGCCAACTCCTCGGTGGGGAGCAGTTCTTC
CASSYRQLLGGEQFF
>TRBV4-3|NA|few|TRBJ1-1
TGCGCCAGCAGCCAAGATAGGTTAGAAGGGTGCACTGAAGCTTTCTTT
CASSQDRLEGCTEAFF
>TRBV20-1|TRBD1|NA|TRBJ1-5
TGCAGTGCTAGGACAGGGGGAGATCAGCCCCAGCATTTT
CSARTGGDQPQHF
>TRBV4-2|TRBD1|few|TRBJ1-1
TGTGCCAGCAGCCGTGCCGGACAGGGGAACACTGAAGCTTTCTTT
CASSRAGQGNTEAFF
>TRBV12-3/TRBV12-4|NA|NA|TRBJ2-5
TGTGCCAGCAGCCACGATCTCGGGGCGCACCAAGAGACCCAGTACTTC
CASSHDLGAHQETQYF
>TRBV7-9|NA|NA|TRBJ1-1
TGTGCCAGCAGCCCTCGGGTTGAAGCTTTCTTT
CASSPRVEAFF
>TRBV5-1|NA|many|TRBJ2-3
TGCGCCAGCAGCTTGGTGGCTTCCACAGATACGCAGTATTTT
CASSLVASTDTQYF
>TRBV18|TRBD1|few|TRBJ2-5
TGTGCCAGCTCACCACGGCAGGGGGCAGGAGGAGAGACCCAGTACTTC
CASSPRQGAGGETQYF